Following are 14 T cell receptor beta chains from one sample sequenced in a study of T cell responses to AZD1222 COVID-19 vaccine. TCRdb's copy holds only in-frame clones and misses some; the assay was immunoSEQ multiplex PCR. The top ten hold roughly 5% of the sample, which has around 130,000 clones, 75% to 95% seen once. Sequencing was performed on peripheral blood, taken on day 0 of AZD1222 vaccination. The receptor source for this set is an adult in good health.

This sequence joins TRBV19 and TRBJ1-5; TRBD1 is a possible D gene (6 bases). Trimming shortened V by 2 bases and J by 6 bases, and 14 bases separated the two germline ends. The CDR3 runs to 15 residues. From germline, CDR1 is LNHDA and CDR2 SQIVND (reference sequence). The CDR3 protein is CASSISQGSVQPQHF. CDR3 coding DNA: TGTGCCAGTAGTATAAGTCAGGGGTCGGTTCAGCCCCAGCATTTT.

The J gene is TRBJ1-1, the V gene TRBV19, with no clear D. The ends were cut back, 4 bases at V and 1 base at J, with 13 bases in the middle. Germline CDR1 reads LNHDA; CDR2 reads SQIVND (reference sequence). This CDR3 contains 15 residues. DNA for the CDR3: TGTGCCAGTAGTAAAGACGCTCGGCAGAACACTGAAGCTTTCTTT. This encodes CASSKDARQNTEAFF.

V is TRBV7-3 and J is TRBJ1-1; D may be TRBD1 (6 bases). CDR3 length equals 14 residues. Germline V lookup: CDR1 SGHTA, CDR2 FQGTGA. V gave up 6 bases and J gave up 4 bases, with 15 bases separating them. The CDR3 protein is CASSSDSGGTEAFF. CDR3 nucleotide sequence: TGTGCCAGCAGTTCGGACAGCGGCGGCACTGAAGCTTTCTTT. The whole variable domain, filled in from reference TRBV7-3 and TRBJ1-1, reads GAGVSQTPSNKVTEKGKYVELRCDPISGHTALYWYRQSLGQGPEFLIYFQGTGAADDSGLPNDRFFAVRPEGSVSTLKIQRTERGDSAVYLCASSSDSGGTEAFFGQGTRLTVV.

This clone was observed a single time. V and J are TRBV6-5 and TRBJ2-3; 11 positions match TRBD2. Germline V gene lookup returns CDR1 MNHEY and CDR2 SVGAGI. Trimming took 6 bases from V and 4 from J; bases not matched to a gene: 6. CDR3 length: 15 residues. CDR3 in DNA: TGTGCCAGCAGCCGTAGCGGGAGGGTGGCAGATACGCAGTATTTT. It yields the protein CASSRSGRVADTQYF.

The V gene is TRBV11-3, the J gene TRBJ1-5; D not certain. Per the germline V gene, CDR1 is SGHNT and CDR2 is YENEEA. Trimming stripped 6 bases from V and 9 bases from J, with 6 bases between. This CDR3 has 10 amino acids. For the CDR3, the DNA is TGTGCCAGCAGTGGTCCGCCCCAGCATTTT. Protein sequence: CASSGPPQHF.

V and J are TRBV27 and TRBJ2-7, with D tentatively TRBD1 (6 bases). V was cut by 2 bases and J by 2 bases, with 7 bases left in between. Germline-derived CDR1 and CDR2 are MNHEY and SMNVEV (reference sequence). The length of the CDR3 is 13 residues. CDR3 sequence: CASSLTGTYEQYF. The CDR3 DNA reads TGTGCCAGCAGTTTAACAGGGACCTACGAGCAGTACTTC.

This sequence joins TRBV5-4 and TRBJ2-7, with TRBD2 as a possible D gene (5 bases). The CDR3 sequence is 13 residues long. Germline V lookup: CDR1 SGHNT, CDR2 YYREEE (reference sequence). Trimming removed 5 bases at V and 3 bases at J, with 12 bases between. CDR3 nucleotides: TGTGCCAGCAGTCTAGAAGGAGGCTACGAGCAGTACTTC. It is translated as CASSLEGGYEQYF.

The V and J genes are TRBV6-5 and TRBJ1-5; TRBD1 might be the D (6 bases). Trimming pared 7 bases from V and 5 bases from J, leaving 12 bases between. The CDR3 spans 13 residues. Germline loops: CDR1 MNHEY, CDR2 SVGAGI. CDR3 sequence (DNA): TGTGCCAGCAACAGGGAGGACGATCAGCCCCAGCATTTT. Protein product: CASNREDDQPQHF.

The chain uses TRBV7-2 and TRBJ2-3; 7 nucleotides line up with TRBD1. CDR1 is SGHTA, CDR2 FQGNSA, per germline. With 5 bases clipped from V and 6 bases from J, the junction kept 2 bases outside the gene matches. This CDR3 comprises 12 residues. In DNA form, the CDR3 reads TGTGCCAGCAGCCGGGACAGCGATACGCAGTATTTT. Amino acid sequence: CASSRDSDTQYF.

This chain connects TRBV5-1 to TRBJ2-5, with D uncertain. Trimming removed 2 bases from V and 1 base from J, with 3 bases in between. The germline gives CDR1 SGHRS, CDR2 YFSETQ. This CDR3 region has 12 residues. CDR3: CASSLAQETQYF. As DNA, the CDR3 is TGCGCCAGCAGCTTAGCCCAAGAGACCCAGTACTTC.

The chain joins TRBV3-1 (or the pseudogene TRBV3-2) to TRBJ1-5; no clear D. This CDR3 region has 13 residues. In germline, CDR1 is LGHDT, CDR2 YNNKEL (reference sequence). Trimming left V 1 base short and J 4 bases short, with 5 bases between. CDR3 region: CASSQGINQPQHF. The CDR3 coding sequence is TGTGCCAGCAGCCAAGGTATTAATCAGCCCCAGCATTTT.

J is TRBJ1-1 and V is TRBV5-1; D not resolved. This CDR3 comprises 13 residues. Germline lookup yields CDR1 SGHRS and CDR2 YFSETQ. Trimming left V 2 bases short and J 2 bases short, with 7 bases between. CDR3 sequence: CASSFGINTEAFF. CDR3 bases: TGCGCCAGCAGCTTCGGTATTAACACTGAAGCTTTCTTT.

V gene TRBV19 combines with J gene TRBJ2-2; D may be TRBD1 (5 bases). The CDR3 contains 15 residues. Trimming took 4 bases from V and 9 from J, leaving 18 bases between them. The germline CDR1 and CDR2 sequences are LNHDA and SQIVND (reference sequence). The CDR3 region is CASSRGRTPRRELFF. DNA of the CDR3: TGTGCCAGTAGTAGAGGTCGGACACCCCGAAGGGAGCTGTTTTTT. Full variable domain (outside the CDR3, taken from reference TRBV19 and TRBJ2-2): DGGITQSPKYLFRKEGQNVTLSCEQNLNHDAMYWYRQDPGQGLRLIYYSQIVNDFQKGDIAEGYSVSREKKESFPLTVTSAQKNPTAFYLCASSRGRTPRRELFFGEGSRLTVL.

The rearrangement uses TRBV9 and TRBJ2-2, with 9 bases aligning to TRBD2. Germline-derived CDR1 and CDR2 are SGDLS and YYNGEE. The CDR3 sequence is 15 residues long. Trimming at V came to 2 bases and at J to 4 bases, leaving 3 bases not matched to a gene. CDR3 bases: TGTGCCAGCAGCGTTAGCGGGAGTACCACCGGGGAGCTGTTTTTT. The encoded protein is CASSVSGSTTGELFF.